Listed below are T cell receptor beta chains from one sample, sequenced in a study of blood T cell repertoires in COVID-19. TCRdb's copy holds only in-frame clones and misses some; the assay was immunoSEQ multiplex PCR. The sample carries fewer than 350,000 clones, around 81% recorded once. Material for sequencing was peripheral blood. The receptors shown here come from an older woman with active or convalescent COVID-19. Each CDR3 is given with its conserved first and last residue. Expanded clones are given a class, and other clones once, few, many or no size at all.

j_gene	abundance	v_gene	CDR3aa
TRBJ1-6	.	TRBV6-1	CASSVRDRHTSSYNSPLHF
TRBJ2-2	.	TRBV7-9	CASSPLAGRATGELFF
TRBJ2-3	.	TRBV4-1	CASSRRLAGFTDTQYF
TRBJ1-1	.	TRBV4-2	CASSQVMARGSFLEAFF
TRBJ1-2	.	TRBV6-1	CASSEARPYGYTF
TRBJ1-2	.	TRBV18	CASSPLGTGYGYTF
TRBJ2-1	.	TRBV10-3	CAIRGEIGQGNYNEQFF
TRBJ1-2	few	TRBV7-3	CASSLTSGEWNYGYTF
TRBJ1-2	.	TRBV5-6	CASSWGQGNYGYTF
TRBJ1-2	.	TRBV7-9	CASSLLRDRDYGYTF
TRBJ1-1	.	TRBV4-3	CASSHRQSMNTEAFF
TRBJ1-1	.	TRBV6-2/TRBV6-3	CASSYAGTGEAFF
TRBJ1-1	.	TRBV14	CASSQERGGTEAFF
TRBJ1-2	.	TRBV10-3	CAISESTGNGYTF
TRBJ2-1	.	TRBV28	CASSLFGSQDEQFF
TRBJ2-2	.	TRBV2	CASRGLQGTGELFF